These 18 T cell receptor beta chains were all obtained from the same sample, sequenced in a study of blood T cell repertoires in COVID-19 (TCRdb year 2020). Receptor amplification or capture employed the immunoSEQ multiplex PCR assay. Not all clones reach the TCRdb copy of this immuneACCESS table, which keeps in-frame sequences only. Checked studies attribute under half of the gap to unresolved V genes and leave the rest unexplained. For this sample there are under 200,000 clones; about 80% appear just once. Around 2.4% of the sample lies in the top ten. Material: peripheral blood. All receptors derive from a human donor with acute or convalescent COVID-19. The donor label of this sample is uncertain.

The chain links TRBV12-3 or TRBV12-4 to TRBJ1-1; D ambiguous. This CDR3 has 13 amino acids. V was trimmed by 7 bases and J by 6 bases, leaving 15 bases between them. CDR3 in DNA: TGTGCCAGCACCCCCTATAGCGGATCTGAAGCTTTCTTT. Amino acids: CASTPYSGSEAFF.

The chain is built from TRBV7-3 and TRBJ2-1, with a weak D call TRBD2 (6 bases). The germline V gene encodes CDR1 SGHTA and CDR2 FQGTGA. This CDR3 is built from 15 residues. Trimming cost V 4 bases and J 9 bases, with 19 bases left between them. CDR3 DNA sequence: TGTGCCAGCAGCTACACGAGAGGGGCCGGGAGTGAGCAGTTCTTC. This translates into CASSYTRGAGSEQFF.

The rearrangement uses TRBV4-2 and TRBJ1-2; perhaps TRBD1 as D (6 bases). The germline gives CDR1 LGHNA, CDR2 YNFKEQ. V was shortened by 4 bases and J by 2 bases, with 14 bases between the two germline ends. This CDR3 contains 15 residues. CDR3 sequence reads: CASSREEGDNYGYTF. For the CDR3, the DNA is TGTGCCAGCAGCCGCGAAGAGGGGGACAACTATGGCTACACCTTC.

This chain links TRBV6-1 with TRBJ2-3; 7 bases fit TRBD2. This CDR3 has 18 amino acids. Germline CDR1 and CDR2: MNHNS and SASEGT. V dropped 4 bases and J dropped 2; count of bases not matched to a gene: 15. CDR3 in DNA: TGTGCCAGCAGTGGGGGCCAGGGACTATCAGTCTCCACAGATACGCAGTATTTT. Translated, it gives CASSGGQGLSVSTDTQYF.

This rearrangement joins TRBV10-1 to TRBJ2-7; 11 bases match TRBD2. CDR1 and CDR2 from the germline V gene are WNHNN and SYGVQD (reference sequence). Germline trimming cut 3 bases from V and 3 bases from J; bases unmatched to any gene: 13. The CDR3 loop spans 18 amino acids. The DNA of the CDR3 is TGCGCCAGCAGTGAATGTAGGGAATTACTAGCGGGAGACTACGAGCAGTACTTC. Amino acid sequence: CASSECRELLAGDYEQYF.

The sample holds one count of this clone. The chain is built from TRBV19 and TRBJ1-1; no clear D gene. Trimming left V 7 bases short and J 8 bases short, with 17 bases between. This CDR3 is built from 13 residues. Germline assignment: CDR1 LNHDA and CDR2 SQIVND (reference sequence). CDR3 DNA sequence: TGTGCCAGTACACTACGATGGCCCGGAGAAGCTTTCTTT. As protein: CASTLRWPGEAFF.

The genes are TRBV3-1 (or the pseudogene TRBV3-2) and TRBJ1-6; D remains ambiguous. This CDR3 region has 14 residues. Germline CDR1 reads LGHDT; CDR2 reads YNNKEL (reference sequence). V lost 4 bases and J lost 6, with 10 bases in between. The CDR3 reads CASSREAGNSPLHF. In nucleotides, the CDR3 is TGTGCCAGCAGCCGTGAAGCTGGTAATTCACCCCTCCACTTT.

This chain links TRBV10-3 with TRBJ2-1; D gene ambiguous. Trimming removed 4 bases from V and 6 bases from J, with 4 bases in between. CDR1 is ENHRY, CDR2 SYGVKD, per germline. This CDR3 comprises 11 residues. CDR3 sequence: CAISVGNEQFF. The CDR3 coding sequence is TGTGCCATCAGTGTCGGCAATGAGCAGTTCTTC.

About this clone itself: At one of its ends the junction is not consistent with the germline gene, which may arise from a read error. The V and J genes are TRBV5-4 and TRBJ2-7, with 10 bases matching TRBD2. Germline CDR1 is SGHNT and CDR2 is YYREEE (reference sequence). The CDR3 totals 12 residues. CDR3 in amino acids: CASSFGLADYRF. As DNA, the CDR3 is TGTGCCAGCAGCTTTGGACTAGCGGACTACCGTTTC. Full variable domain (remainder filled in from reference TRBV5-4 and TRBJ2-7): ETGVTQSPTHLIKTRGQQVTLRCSSQSGHNTVSWYQQALGQGPQFIFQYYREEENGRGNFPPRFSGLQFPNYSSELNVNALELDDSALYLCASSFGLADYRFGPGTRLTVT.

The J gene is TRBJ2-2, the V gene TRBV9; 10 nucleotides agree with TRBD2. The CDR3 loop spans 16 amino acids. The V gene end was trimmed by 6 bases and the J gene end by 6 bases; junction bases not matched to a gene: 11. Germline CDR1 and CDR2: SGDLS and YYNGEE. Written as DNA, the CDR3 is TGTGCCAGCACTTCCCGAGCGGGAGGGCCAGCCGGGGAGCTGTTTTTT. It is translated as CASTSRAGGPAGELFF.

The chain joins TRBV3-1 (or the pseudogene TRBV3-2) to TRBJ1-2; TRBD1 might be the D (5 bases). Germline V CDR1 and CDR2: LGHDT, YNNKEL (reference sequence). CDR3 size: 15 residues. V shed 0 bases and J shed 4 bases, with 12 bases lying between them. DNA of the CDR3: TGTGCCAGCAGCCAAGAAAGTTGGGGCGGCTATGGCTACACCTTC. Its protein is CASSQESWGGYGYTF.

This chain uses TRBV11-2 with TRBJ1-2; TRBD1 matches 8 bases. The CDR3 is 16 amino acids. J was trimmed by 6 bases and V by 1 base; bases with no gene match: 10. Germline assignment: CDR1 SGHAT and CDR2 FQNNGV. The CDR3 loop is CASSLALRTGRDGYTF. Here the CDR3 DNA reads TGTGCCAGCAGCTTAGCCCTTCGGACAGGGAGGGATGGCTACACCTTC.

With regard to this clone: A junction end diverges from the germline sequence, so it may reflect a read error. The CDR3 DNA reads as TGCAGCGTTAAAGACAGGTGGTACGAGCAGTACTTC. Its protein is CSVKDRWYEQYF. The chain couples TRBV29-1 to TRBJ2-7; a possible D gene is TRBD1 (6 bases). Germline loops: CDR1 SQVTM, CDR2 ANQGSEA. This CDR3 is built from 12 residues.

The chain combines TRBV5-4 with TRBJ1-2; D is unresolved. V lost 4 bases to trimming and J lost 3 bases, with 10 bases between them. From germline, CDR1 is SGHNT and CDR2 YYREEE (reference sequence). The CDR3 spans 13 residues. The CDR3 coding sequence is TGTGCCAGCAGCCCGGATGCGGACTATGGCTACACCTTC. It translates to CASSPDADYGYTF.

This chain joins TRBV30 and TRBJ1-6; 10 bases align to TRBD1. The germline gives CDR1 GTSNPN, CDR2 SVGIG (reference sequence). The CDR3 is 14 residues long. V lost 2 bases to trimming and J lost 9 bases; unmatched junction nucleotides: 4. The CDR3: CAWSSRTGGSPLHF. CDR3 sequence (DNA): TGTGCCTGGAGTTCCAGGACAGGGGGTTCACCCCTCCACTTT.

This sequence joins TRBV19 and TRBJ1-1, with D hard to call. V was trimmed by 5 bases and J by 1 base, leaving 11 bases between them. The CDR3 runs to 14 residues. Germline V gives CDR1 LNHDA, CDR2 SQIVND (reference sequence). In DNA form, the CDR3 reads TGTGCCAGTAGTCTCGACTTCAGGAACACTGAAGCTTTCTTT. Its translation is CASSLDFRNTEAFF. The variable domain in full, with the rest retrieved from reference TRBV19 and TRBJ1-1, is DGGITQSPKYLFRKEGQNVTLSCEQNLNHDAMYWYRQDPGQGLRLIYYSQIVNDFQKGDIAEGYSVSREKKESFPLTVTSAQKNPTAFYLCASSLDFRNTEAFFGQGTRLTVV.

This clone was counted a single time. The V call is TRBV7-9, the J call TRBJ1-6; D call uncertain. This CDR3 has 12 residues. Trimming took off 1 base at V and 12 bases at J, with 7 bases between the two ends. Germline assignment: CDR1 SEHNR and CDR2 FQNEAQ (reference sequence). CDR3 nucleotides: TGTGCCAGCAGCTTAGGCAACGGACCCCTCCACTTT. Translation: CASSLGNGPLHF.

This chain links TRBV15 with TRBJ1-2; 10 nucleotides agree with TRBD1. The CDR3 spans 15 residues. J gave up 8 bases and V 3 bases, and 9 bases lay outside the gene matches. The germline CDR1 and CDR2 sequences are LNHNV and YYDKDF (reference sequence). The CDR3 sequence: CATSRETGGALGYTF. The DNA of the CDR3 is TGTGCCACCAGCAGGGAGACAGGGGGCGCATTAGGCTACACCTTC.